There are a few counts of the clone carrying this T cell receptor (beta chain). What it binds is not known. The length of the CDR3 is 15 residues. Looked up from germline, CDR1 is SQVTM and CDR2 is ANQGSEA. Germline trimming cut 3 bases from V and 10 bases from J; bases unmatched to any gene: 14. This entry is derived from a study of CD8+ T cells in alopecia areata. Overall study context: The study gave tofacitinib for 6 to 18 months, then 6 months off drug.

Notes on the study in general: While patients received tofacitinib, many expanded lesional clones remained present in scalp and blood.

Extracted RNA was reverse transcribed into cDNA, the sequencing template. Measured with immunoSEQ multiplex PCR; TCRdb has only the in-frame clones, and not every one. The repertoire holds 120,000 or so clones, around 60% seen once, with under 7.5% in the top ten. Treatment specified: oral pan-JAK inhibitor, 5-10 mg twice daily. The sequenced sample was CD4+ T cells sorted from blood, obtained at week 4, from a patient treated with tofacitinib. The TCR sequence derives from a human donor with alopecia areata. V and J are TRBV29-1 and TRBJ2-1; 8 nucleotides match TRBD2. DNA for the CDR3: TGCAGCGTTGATGAGGCTAGCGGCGGCGGGGGGGAGCAGTTCTTC. Translation gives CSVDEASGGGGEQFF.